This entry lists 27 T cell receptor beta chains sequenced from one sample in a study of blood T cell repertoires in COVID-19. The assay was immunoSEQ multiplex PCR, and TCRdb's table has in-frame clones only and misses some. Of 500,000 or so clones listed, 87% were seen once; the top ten hold 0.7%. Specimen: PBMCs or T cells enriched from blood (not recorded which). These receptors originate from a woman in her late teens or twenties who had recovered from COVID-19.

The CDR3 region has the DNA TGTGCCAGCTCACCAGGGCGGGGCCTCGCGAATACGCAGTATTTT. This gives the protein CASSPGRGLANTQYF. The chain has TRBV18 and TRBJ2-3; a weak D match, TRBD2 (6 bases). V lost 2 bases and J 7 bases, leaving 16 bases between the germline ends. Germline loops: CDR1 KGHSH, CDR2 LQKENI. This CDR3 has 15 residues.

The V call is TRBV5-1, the J call TRBJ1-3; D unresolved. There are 15 residues in the CDR3. The V gene lost 3 bases and the J gene lost 9 bases, with 19 bases spanning the gap. Germline V gene sequence: CDR1 SGHRS, CDR2 YFSETQ. For the CDR3, the DNA is TGCGCCAGCAGCTCCATGGACGGCGTTGGAGGCACCATATATTTT. As protein: CASSSMDGVGGTIYF.

V and J are TRBV27 and TRBJ1-3, with a possible D match to TRBD1 (5 bases). The length of the CDR3 is 14 residues. Trimming pared 5 bases from V and 2 bases from J, leaving 10 bases between. Germline CDR1 reads MNHEY; CDR2 reads SMNVEV (reference sequence). The CDR3 spells CASSAGMAGNTIYF. DNA of the CDR3: TGTGCCAGCAGTGCAGGGATGGCTGGAAACACCATATATTTT.

The chain carries TRBV5-1 and TRBJ2-3; 11 bases match TRBD2. Losses at the gene ends were 4 bases for V and 0 bases for J; bases not matched to a gene: 10. The germline V gene has CDR1 SGHRS and CDR2 YFSETQ. The CDR3 is made up of 18 amino acids. CDR3 residues: CASSLLAGDFSSTDTQYF. The CDR3 bases are TGCGCCAGCAGCCTACTAGCGGGGGATTTCTCTAGCACAGATACGCAGTATTTT. Full variable domain (rest looked up from reference TRBV5-1 and TRBJ2-3): KAGVTQTPRYLIKTRGQQVTLSCSPISGHRSVSWYQQTPGQGLQFLFEYFSETQRNKGNFPGRFSGRQFSNSRSEMNVSTLELGDSALYLCASSLLAGDFSSTDTQYFGPGTRLTVL.

V and J are TRBV4-1 and TRBJ2-2, with 8 positions matching TRBD2. Trimming took 3 bases from V and 4 from J; bases not matched to a gene: 7. The length of the CDR3 is 16 residues. Germline CDR1 reads MGHRA; CDR2 reads YSYEKL. The CDR3 spells CASSHGGLGATGELFF. The CDR3 DNA sequence: TGCGCCAGCAGCCATGGGGGACTAGGGGCCACCGGGGAGCTGTTTTTT.

The chain links TRBV2 to TRBJ1-6; D not certain. V was shortened by 8 bases and J by 11 bases, with 16 bases between the two germline ends. The CDR3 spans 13 residues. Per germline, CDR1 SNHLY and CDR2 FYNNEI. The CDR3 nucleotides are TGTGCCAGCCTAATCGACCCGACTACACCCCTCCACTTT. The encoded protein is CASLIDPTTPLHF.

The genes are TRBV9 and TRBJ1-3; 7 bases map to TRBD1. The V segment lost 3 bases and the J segment 1 base; nucleotides outside the gene matches: 10. CDR1 SGDLS and CDR2 YYNGEE come from the germline V gene. The CDR3 runs 17 residues. As DNA, the CDR3 is TGTGCCAGCAGCGAGGGGGCAGGGATTTCTTCTGGAAACACCATATATTTT. It translates to CASSEGAGISSGNTIYF. Variable domain in full (rest from reference TRBV9 and TRBJ1-3): DSGVTQTPKHLITATGQRVTLRCSPRSGDLSVYWYQQSLDQGLQFLIQYYNGEERAKGNILERFSAQQFPDLHSELNLSSLELGDSALYFCASSEGAGISSGNTIYFGEGSWLTVV.

The genes are TRBV7-9 and TRBJ1-3, with 9 bases fitting TRBD1. This CDR3 comprises 14 residues. CDR1 is SEHNR and CDR2 is FQNEAQ in the germline V gene (reference sequence). The V gene end was trimmed by 6 bases and the J gene end by 2 bases; junction bases not matched to a gene: 2. The CDR3 DNA sequence: TGTGCCAGCAGTTGGACAGGGGCTGGAAACACCATATATTTT. Its protein is CASSWTGAGNTIYF.

The J gene is TRBJ1-4, the V gene TRBV5-1; TRBD1 might be the D (6 bases). CDR1 SGHRS and CDR2 YFSETQ come from the germline V gene. Trimming removed 7 bases at V and 8 bases at J, with 24 bases between. There are 16 residues in the CDR3. Written as DNA, the CDR3 is TGCGCCAGCCAGCTAGGAACAACAGGGCTGAGGGAAAAACTGTTTTTT. Amino acids: CASQLGTTGLREKLFF.

The chain links TRBV3-1 (or the pseudogene TRBV3-2) to TRBJ1-4; D remains unclear. The CDR3 has 15 residues. V was clipped by 0 bases and J by 4 bases, with 9 bases between them. From germline, CDR1 is LGHDT and CDR2 YNNKEL (reference sequence). CDR3 nucleotide sequence: TGTGCCAGCAGCCAAGATTTGGGCAGTAATGAAAAACTGTTTTTT. This encodes CASSQDLGSNEKLFF.

A note on this clone: Other DNA sequences in this sample translate to the same CDR3. The chain carries TRBV19 and TRBJ1-2; 7 positions agree with TRBD1. The CDR3 extends over 15 amino acids. V dropped 6 bases and J dropped 2; count of bases not matched to a gene: 9. Germline-derived CDR1 and CDR2 are LNHDA and SQIVND (reference sequence). CDR3 nucleotide sequence: TGTGCCAGTAGCATCTCTGGGACAGCCAACTATGGCTACACCTTC. This translates into CASSISGTANYGYTF.

CDR3 DNA sequence: TGTGCCAGCAGCTTAGGGACTCCTCGCACCGGGGAGCTGTTTTTT. Encoded protein: CASSLGTPRTGELFF. V and J are TRBV7-9 and TRBJ2-2; possible D gene TRBD2, 5 bases. CDR1 is SEHNR, CDR2 FQNEAQ, per germline (reference sequence). V lost 1 base and J lost 4, with 10 bases in between. The CDR3 totals 15 residues.

The rearrangement joins TRBV5-1 to TRBJ2-1; 11 bases match TRBD2. This CDR3 has 14 residues. Per germline, CDR1 SGHRS and CDR2 YFSETQ. V lost 5 bases, J lost 6 bases, and 4 bases stayed unmatched. Here the CDR3 DNA reads TGCGCCAGCAGGAGGCTAGCGGGGGGCAATGAGCAGTTCTTC. As protein: CASRRLAGGNEQFF.

The V and J genes are TRBV5-1 and TRBJ1-1; the D is unclear. The V end lost 4 bases, the J end lost 7 bases, and 17 bases lay between the germline ends. Germline CDR1 reads SGHRS; CDR2 reads YFSETQ. The CDR3 contains 14 residues. The CDR3, as DNA: TGCGCCAGCAGCCCCGGCCATGGGCAGCTTGAAGCTTTCTTT. Translating it yields CASSPGHGQLEAFF.

The chain combines TRBV14 with TRBJ2-7; tentative D call: TRBD2 (6 bases). The V end lost 4 bases, the J end lost 12 bases, and 16 bases lay between the germline ends. The CDR3 totals 12 residues. Germline V gene lookup returns CDR1 SGHDN and CDR2 FVKESK. CDR3 region: CASSLWAGLRYF. CDR3 nucleotide sequence: TGTGCCAGCAGCCTTTGGGCGGGATTGAGGTACTTC.

This chain uses TRBV4-1 with TRBJ2-3; D is uncertain. The CDR3 consists of 16 residues. From germline, CDR1 is MGHRA and CDR2 YSYEKL. V lost 0 bases to trimming and J lost 0 bases, with 10 bases between them. This CDR3 reads CASSQESFFSTDTQYF. For the CDR3, the DNA is TGCGCCAGCAGCCAAGAGAGCTTTTTTAGCACAGATACGCAGTATTTT.

The table lists this clone with a count of one. The rearrangement links TRBV30 to TRBJ2-7; 8 nucleotides agree with TRBD1. Unmatched junction bases numbered 2, after V lost 2 bases and J lost 2 bases. This CDR3 has 13 amino acids. CDR1 GTSNPN and CDR2 SVGIG come from the germline V gene (reference sequence). The chain's CDR3 is CAWSPGQAYEQYF. CDR3 sequence (DNA): TGTGCCTGGAGTCCGGGACAGGCCTACGAGCAGTACTTC.

This chain links TRBV9 with TRBJ2-5, with 14 bases lining up with TRBD2. Trimming took 4 bases from V and 0 from J; bases not matched to a gene: 2. From germline, CDR1 is SGDLS and CDR2 YYNGEE. This CDR3 is 16 amino acids long. Here the CDR3 reads CASSPGLAGDQETQYF. The DNA for the CDR3 is TGTGCCAGCAGCCCGGGACTAGCGGGGGACCAAGAGACCCAGTACTTC.

This clone was found a few times. This chain connects TRBV28 to TRBJ1-2; 9 bases match TRBD1. Unmatched junction bases numbered 6, after V lost 5 bases and J lost 8 bases. The CDR3 length is 13 residues. Germline V lookup: CDR1 MDHEN, CDR2 SYDVKM. The CDR3 DNA reads TGTGCCAGCAGTCAACAGGGGGCGTTGGGCTACACCTTC. Its translation: CASSQQGALGYTF.

The V gene is TRBV25-1, the J gene TRBJ2-5; 11 bases are a match to TRBD1. The germline CDR1 and CDR2 sequences are MGHDK and SYGVNS. CDR3 length: 17 residues. V lost 3 bases and J lost 7; bases outside the gene matches: 13. CDR3 nucleotides: TGTGCCAGCAGTGACCGATCGGACAGGGGGCGCGTAGGGACCCAGTACTTC. Its translation: CASSDRSDRGRVGTQYF.

This chain connects TRBV5-1 to TRBJ1-6; the match to TRBD1 covers 7 bases. The CDR3 length is 15 residues. Germline V CDR1 and CDR2: SGHRS, YFSETQ. V gave up 3 bases and J gave up 10 bases; unmatched junction bases: 10. The CDR3 spells CASSSTGAPESPLHF. The CDR3 DNA is TGCGCCAGCAGCTCAACAGGGGCCCCAGAGTCACCCCTCCACTTT.

V usage is TRBV30 and J usage is TRBJ2-2, with 10 bases aligning to TRBD1. Germline V gene sequence: CDR1 GTSNPN, CDR2 SVGIG (reference sequence). The V segment lost 2 bases and the J segment 4 bases; nucleotides outside the gene matches: 4. The CDR3 is made up of 15 amino acids. Here the CDR3 reads CAWSRGQGSTGELFF. The CDR3, as DNA: TGTGCCTGGAGTCGGGGACAGGGGTCCACCGGGGAGCTGTTTTTT.

This sequence joins TRBV7-9 and TRBJ2-1; TRBD1 agrees at 10 bases. The CDR3 is 17 residues long. The V segment lost 5 bases and the J segment 6 bases; nucleotides outside the gene matches: 13. The germline V gene encodes CDR1 SEHNR and CDR2 FQNEAQ (reference sequence). DNA of the CDR3: TGTGCCAGCAGCCCAGGGACAGGGGAGCGGCTGCTCAATGAGCAGTTCTTC. It is translated as CASSPGTGERLLNEQFF. The whole variable domain, remainder taken from reference TRBV7-9 and TRBJ2-1, is DTGVSQNPRHKITKRGQNVTFRCDPISEHNRLYWYRQTLGQGPEFLTYFQNEAQLEKSRLLSDRFSAERPKGSFSTLEIQRTEQGDSAMYLCASSPGTGERLLNEQFFGPGTRLTVL.

The chain couples TRBV7-2 to TRBJ1-1; D possibly corresponds to TRBD1 (5 bases). Germline CDR1 and CDR2: SGHTA and FQGNSA. The CDR3 loop spans 17 amino acids. V was cut by 5 bases and J by 1 base, with 20 bases left in between. CDR3 protein: CASSQLASTGGNTEAFF. The CDR3, as DNA: TGTGCCAGCAGCCAATTAGCCTCCACCGGGGGGAACACTGAAGCTTTCTTT.

V usage is TRBV7-6 and J usage is TRBJ2-5; 7 bases line up with TRBD1. This CDR3 comprises 17 residues. Germline V gene data show CDR1 as SGHVS and CDR2 as FNYEAQ. V lost 1 base and J lost 4; bases outside the gene matches: 12. The CDR3 spells CASSLGRGQEVGETQYF. The CDR3, as DNA: TGTGCCAGCAGCTTAGGAAGAGGACAGGAGGTGGGAGAGACCCAGTACTTC.

This chain links TRBV27 with TRBJ2-1; possibly TRBD2 for D (5 bases). The CDR3 sequence is 14 residues long. The V and J ends lost 11 bases and 0 bases respectively, with 14 bases between them. Looked up from germline, CDR1 is MNHEY and CDR2 is SMNVEV (reference sequence). The CDR3 nucleotides are TGTGCCGTCGGGATTATGAGCTCCTACAATGAGCAGTTCTTC. Its translation: CAVGIMSSYNEQFF.

The rearrangement joins TRBV30 to TRBJ2-5, with D perhaps TRBD2 (7 bases). This CDR3 spans 13 amino acids. Germline-derived CDR1 and CDR2 are GTSNPN and SVGIG (reference sequence). V lost 1 base, J lost 5 bases, and 11 bases lay in between. CDR3: CAWSGEGGETQYF. CDR3 DNA sequence: TGTGCCTGGAGTGGGGAGGGGGGGGAGACCCAGTACTTC.